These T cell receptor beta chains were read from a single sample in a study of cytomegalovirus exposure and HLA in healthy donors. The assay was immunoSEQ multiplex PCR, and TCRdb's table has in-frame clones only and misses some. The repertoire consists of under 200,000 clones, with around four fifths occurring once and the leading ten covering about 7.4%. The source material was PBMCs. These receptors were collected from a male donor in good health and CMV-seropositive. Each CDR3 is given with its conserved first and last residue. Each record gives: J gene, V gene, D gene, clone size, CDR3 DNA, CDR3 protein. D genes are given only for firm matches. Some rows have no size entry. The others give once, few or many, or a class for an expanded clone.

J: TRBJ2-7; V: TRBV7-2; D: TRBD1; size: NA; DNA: TGTGCCAGCAGACCCGGGACAGGGATGGGTTCGGCCTACGAGCAGTACTTC; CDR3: CASRPGTGMGSAYEQYF
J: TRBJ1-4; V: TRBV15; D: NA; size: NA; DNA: TGTGCCACCAGCAGAGTGGACAGAGTACCATTTAATGAAAAACTGTTTTTT; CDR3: CATSRVDRVPFNEKLFF
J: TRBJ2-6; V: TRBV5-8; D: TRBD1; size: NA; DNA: TGTGCCAGCAGCTGGGGGACAGGGGGCTGGTCTGGGGCCAACGTCCTGACTTTC; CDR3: CASSWGTGGWSGANVLTF
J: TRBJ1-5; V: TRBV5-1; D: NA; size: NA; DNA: TGCGCCAGCAGCTCCCTGGGAGGGTTTGGTCAGCCCCAGCATTTT; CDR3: CASSSLGGFGQPQHF
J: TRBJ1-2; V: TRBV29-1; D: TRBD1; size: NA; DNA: TGCAGCGTTGAAGACCGGGACAGCCCGCCCTATGGCTACACCTTC; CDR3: CSVEDRDSPPYGYTF
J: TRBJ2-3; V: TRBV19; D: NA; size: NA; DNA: TGTGCCAGTAGTATCGTAGGCAGGAGCACAGATACGCAGTATTTT; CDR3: CASSIVGRSTDTQYF
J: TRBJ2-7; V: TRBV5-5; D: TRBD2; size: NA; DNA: TGTGCCAGCAGCCCGGGGGGTACCTACGAGCAGTACTTC; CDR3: CASSPGGTYEQYF
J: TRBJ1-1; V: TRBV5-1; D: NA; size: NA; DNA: TGCGCCAGCAGCCCTAGCGGGGGGCGGTACACTGAAGCTTTCTTT; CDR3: CASSPSGGRYTEAFF
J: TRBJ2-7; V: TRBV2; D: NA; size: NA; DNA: TGTGCCAGCACCAGACCACAGGATTGGTGGGAGCAGTACTTC; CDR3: CASTRPQDWWEQYF
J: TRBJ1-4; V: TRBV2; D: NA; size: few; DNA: TGTGCCAGCGGGGGGACGACTAATGAAAAACTGTTTTTT; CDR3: CASGGTTNEKLFF
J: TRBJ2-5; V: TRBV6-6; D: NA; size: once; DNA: TGTGCCAGCAGCTCTACTTGGTCCCAAGAGACCCAGTACTTC; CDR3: CASSSTWSQETQYF
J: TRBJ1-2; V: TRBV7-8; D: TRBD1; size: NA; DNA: TGTGCCAGCAGCTTAGAAGGGGGCAGCTATGGCTACACCTTC; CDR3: CASSLEGGSYGYTF
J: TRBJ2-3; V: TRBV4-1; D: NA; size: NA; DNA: TGCGCCAGCAGCCCCGTCTCCCTAAAATCAGATACGCAGTATTTT; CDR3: CASSPVSLKSDTQYF
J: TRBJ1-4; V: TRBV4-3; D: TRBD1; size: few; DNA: TGCGCCAGCAGCGGGACAGGGACTCTCGAAAAACTGTTTTTT; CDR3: CASSGTGTLEKLFF
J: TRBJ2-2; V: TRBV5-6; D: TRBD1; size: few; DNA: TGTGCCAGCAGCGGGACAGGGGACACCGGGGAGCTGTTTTTT; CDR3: CASSGTGDTGELFF
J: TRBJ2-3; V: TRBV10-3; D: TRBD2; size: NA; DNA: TGTGCCATCAGTGAGTCTCGGGGGGGGAGAATCGGTACGCAGTATTTT; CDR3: CAISESRGGRIGTQYF
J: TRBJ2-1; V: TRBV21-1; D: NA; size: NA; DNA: TGTGCCAGCAGCAAAGTCAGGATTAACAATGAGCAGTTCTTC; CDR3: CASSKVRINNEQFF
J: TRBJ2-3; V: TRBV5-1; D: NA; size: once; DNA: TGCGCCAGCAGCTTGGCCTTTTCAGGTGGGGGGACCACAGATACGCAGTATTTT; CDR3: CASSLAFSGGGTTDTQYF
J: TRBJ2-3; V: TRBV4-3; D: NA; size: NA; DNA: TGCGCCAGCAGCCAAGACAGGGGAGATACGCAGTATTTT; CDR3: CASSQDRGDTQYF
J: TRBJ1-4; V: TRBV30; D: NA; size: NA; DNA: TGTGCCTGGAGTGTACAATGGGGTCCGGGACATTATAATGAAAAACTGTTTTTT; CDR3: CAWSVQWGPGHYNEKLFF
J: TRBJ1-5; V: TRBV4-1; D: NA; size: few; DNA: TGCGCCAGCAGCCAAGGACAGATCGACGATCAGCCCCAGCATTTT; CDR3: CASSQGQIDDQPQHF
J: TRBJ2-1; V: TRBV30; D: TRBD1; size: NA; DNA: TGTGCCTGGAAGGACAGGTCTCCCTACAATGAGCAGTTCTTC; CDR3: CAWKDRSPYNEQFF
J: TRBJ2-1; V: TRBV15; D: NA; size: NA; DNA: TGTGCCACCAGCTCCGGGTTTATAGCGCTTGACTCCTACAATGAGCAGTTCTTC; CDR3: CATSSGFIALDSYNEQFF
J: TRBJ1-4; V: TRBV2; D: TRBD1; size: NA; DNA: TGTGCCAGCAGCCATGGACAGGGAATTAATGAAAAACTGTTTTTT; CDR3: CASSHGQGINEKLFF
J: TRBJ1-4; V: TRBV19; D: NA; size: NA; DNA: TGTGCCAGTACCGGGACTAGTAATTTTGAAAAACTGTTTTTT; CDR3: CASTGTSNFEKLFF
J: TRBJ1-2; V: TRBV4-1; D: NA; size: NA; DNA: TGCGCCAGCTCCTCGGTACCCTATGGCTACACCTTC; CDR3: CASSSVPYGYTF
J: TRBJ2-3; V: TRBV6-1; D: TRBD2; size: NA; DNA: TGTGCCAGCAGTGACCGCCCACGAACTAGCGGGGGTAACACAGATACGCAGTATTTT; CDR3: CASSDRPRTSGGNTDTQYF
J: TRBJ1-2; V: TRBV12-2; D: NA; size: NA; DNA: TGTGCAAGTCGCCCCCATACGACCGGGACAGGGCCCTGTGGCTACACCTTC; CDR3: CASRPHTTGTGPCGYTF
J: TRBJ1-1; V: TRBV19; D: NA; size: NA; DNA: TGTGCCAGTTCCTTCTCAGGAGGGAACACTGAAGCTTTCTTT; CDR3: CASSFSGGNTEAFF
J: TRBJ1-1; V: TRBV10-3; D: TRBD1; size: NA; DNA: TGTGCCATCAGAGGGACAGGGACTGAAGCTTTCTTT; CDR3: CAIRGTGTEAFF
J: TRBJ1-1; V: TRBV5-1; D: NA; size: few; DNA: TGCGCCAGCAGCTTACTCCAGGGTTCAACTGAAGCTTTCTTT; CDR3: CASSLLQGSTEAFF
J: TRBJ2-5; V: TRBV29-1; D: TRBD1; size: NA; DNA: TGCAGCGTTGAACCCACAGGGGGGTTTCTGGAGACCCAGTACTTC; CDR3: CSVEPTGGFLETQYF
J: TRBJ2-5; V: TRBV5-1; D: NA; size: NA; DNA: TGCGCCAGCAGCTTGGGTGGGCGGGGAGAGACCCAGTACTTC; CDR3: CASSLGGRGETQYF